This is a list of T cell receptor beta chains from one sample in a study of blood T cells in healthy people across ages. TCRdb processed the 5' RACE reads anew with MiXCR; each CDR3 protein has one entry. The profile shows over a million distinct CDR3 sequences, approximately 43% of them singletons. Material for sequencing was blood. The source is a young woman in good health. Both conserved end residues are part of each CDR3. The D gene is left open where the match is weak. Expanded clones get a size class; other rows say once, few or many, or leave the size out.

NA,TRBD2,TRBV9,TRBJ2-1,CASSVGGTSESEQFF,TGTGCCAGCAGCGTAGGAGGGACTAGCGAATCTGAGCAGTTCTTC
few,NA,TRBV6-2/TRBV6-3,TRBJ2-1,CASSYFGPNNEQFF,TGTGCCAGCAGTTACTTCGGGCCTAACAATGAGCAGTTCTTC
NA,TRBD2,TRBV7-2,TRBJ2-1,CTSSYRGGPYNEQFF,TGTACCAGCAGCTACCGGGGGGGTCCATACAATGAGCAGTTCTTC
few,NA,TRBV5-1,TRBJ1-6,CASSLDRQVSPLHF,TGCGCCAGCAGCTTGGACCGACAGGTATCACCCCTCCACTTT
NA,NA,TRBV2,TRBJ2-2,CASTADSSGELFF,TGTGCCAGCACTGCGGACAGCAGCGGGGAGCTGTTTTTT
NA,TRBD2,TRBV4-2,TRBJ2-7,CASSQRLGSGSYEQYF,TGTGCCAGCAGCCAACGGCTTGGTAGCGGGAGCTACGAGCAGTACTTC
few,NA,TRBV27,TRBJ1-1,CASSFRGRDTEAFF,TGTGCCAGCAGTTTCCGGGGTCGGGACACTGAAGCTTTCTTT
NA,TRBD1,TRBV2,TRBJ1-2,CASGLDRGLGGYTF,TGTGCCAGCGGATTGGACAGGGGGCTCGGTGGCTACACCTTC
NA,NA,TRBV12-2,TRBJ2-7,CASRSLAVKNEQYF,TGTGCAAGTCGCTCACTAGCGGTGAAAAACGAGCAGTACTTC
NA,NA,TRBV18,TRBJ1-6,CASSLQTTGSPLHF,TGTGCCAGCTCACTACAGACCACCGGTTCACCCCTCCACTTT